This T cell receptor beta chain emerged from a study of T cell responses to AZD1222 COVID-19 vaccine. General observations from the study: Donors, mostly white British, included more females; clonal diversity was possibly underestimated. Elevations in Spike-specific TCR breadth and depth followed administration of two AZD1222 doses.

The table came from immunoSEQ multiplex PCR; TCRdb's copy has only in-frame clones and leaves some out. The data hold 150,000 to 200,000 clones, with about 92% observed a single time. As concerns this clone: Its antigen is not known.

The CDR3 loop spans 13 amino acids. Trimming took off 0 bases at V and 4 bases at J, with 6 bases between the two ends. The V gene's germline CDR1 is WNHNN and CDR2 SYGVQD (reference sequence). Sequenced material: peripheral blood, taken on day 0 of MenACWY control vaccination. V and J are TRBV10-1 and TRBJ1-2; unclear D gene. This clonotype was obtained from an adult in good health. The CDR3 is CASSESKIYGYTF. The DNA of the CDR3 is TGCGCCAGCAGTGAGTCGAAAATCTATGGCTACACCTTC.